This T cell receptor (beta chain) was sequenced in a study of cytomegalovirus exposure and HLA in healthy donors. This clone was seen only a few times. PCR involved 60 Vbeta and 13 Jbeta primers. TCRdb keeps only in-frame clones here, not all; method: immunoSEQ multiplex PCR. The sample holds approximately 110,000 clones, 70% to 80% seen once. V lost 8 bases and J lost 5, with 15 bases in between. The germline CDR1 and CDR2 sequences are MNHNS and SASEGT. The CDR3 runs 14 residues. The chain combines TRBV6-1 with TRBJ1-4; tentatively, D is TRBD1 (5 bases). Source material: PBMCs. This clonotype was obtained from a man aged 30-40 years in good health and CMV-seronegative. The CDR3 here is CASSPRDPNEKLFF. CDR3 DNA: TGTGCCAGCTCTCCGCGGGACCCGAATGAAAAACTGTTTTTT.